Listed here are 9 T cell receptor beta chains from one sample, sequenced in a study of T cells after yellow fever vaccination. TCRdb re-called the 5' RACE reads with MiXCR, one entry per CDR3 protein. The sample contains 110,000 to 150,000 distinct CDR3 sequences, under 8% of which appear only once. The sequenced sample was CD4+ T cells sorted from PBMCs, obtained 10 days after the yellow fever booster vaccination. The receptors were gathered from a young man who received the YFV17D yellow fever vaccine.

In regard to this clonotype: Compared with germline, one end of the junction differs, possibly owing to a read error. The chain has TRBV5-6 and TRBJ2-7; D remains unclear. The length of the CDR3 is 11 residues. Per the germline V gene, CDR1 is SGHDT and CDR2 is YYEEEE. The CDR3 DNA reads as TGTGCCATCAGCCTTTCCTACGAGCAGTACTTC. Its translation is CAISLSYEQYF.

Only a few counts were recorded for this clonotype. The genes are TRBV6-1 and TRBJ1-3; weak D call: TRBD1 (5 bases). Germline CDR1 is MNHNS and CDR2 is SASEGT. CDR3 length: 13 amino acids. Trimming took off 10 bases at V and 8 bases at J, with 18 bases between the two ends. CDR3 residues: CATRDGWRHTIYF. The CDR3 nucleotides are TGTGCCACCCGGGACGGTTGGAGGCACACCATATATTTT.

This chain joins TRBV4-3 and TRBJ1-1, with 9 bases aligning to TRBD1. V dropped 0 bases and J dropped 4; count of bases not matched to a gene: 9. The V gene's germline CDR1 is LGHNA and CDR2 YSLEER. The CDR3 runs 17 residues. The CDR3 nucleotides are TGCGCCAGCAGCCAAGATTTGACAGGGGGGTTTGGCACTGAAGCTTTCTTT. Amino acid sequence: CASSQDLTGGFGTEAFF.

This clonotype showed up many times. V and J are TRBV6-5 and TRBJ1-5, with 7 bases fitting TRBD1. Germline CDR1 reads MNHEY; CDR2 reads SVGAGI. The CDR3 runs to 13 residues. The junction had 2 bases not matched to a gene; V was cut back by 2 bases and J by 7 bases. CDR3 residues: CASSYQGGQPQHF. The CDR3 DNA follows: TGTGCCAGCAGTTACCAGGGGGGGCAGCCCCAGCATTTT.

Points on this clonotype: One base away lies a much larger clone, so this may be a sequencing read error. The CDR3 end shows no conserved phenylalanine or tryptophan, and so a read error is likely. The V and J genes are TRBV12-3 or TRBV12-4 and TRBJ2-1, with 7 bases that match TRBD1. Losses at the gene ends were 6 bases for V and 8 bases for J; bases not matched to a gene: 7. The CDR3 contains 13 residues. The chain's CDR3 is CASRGTVTHEQFL. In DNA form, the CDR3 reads TGTGCCAGCAGGGGGACAGTAACCCATGAGCAGTTCCTC.

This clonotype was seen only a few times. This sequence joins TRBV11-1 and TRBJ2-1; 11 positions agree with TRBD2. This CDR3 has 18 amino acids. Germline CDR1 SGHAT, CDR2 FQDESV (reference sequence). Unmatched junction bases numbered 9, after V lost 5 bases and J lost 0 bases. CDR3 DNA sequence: TGTGCCAGCAGCCAACTAGCGGGAGAGGGGAGCTCCTACAATGAGCAGTTCTTC. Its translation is CASSQLAGEGSSYNEQFF.

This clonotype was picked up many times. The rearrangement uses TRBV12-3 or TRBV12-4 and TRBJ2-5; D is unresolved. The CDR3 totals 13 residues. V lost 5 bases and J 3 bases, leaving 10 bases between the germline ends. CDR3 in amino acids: CASSPTWEETQYF. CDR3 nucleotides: TGTGCCAGCAGTCCGACTTGGGAAGAGACCCAGTACTTC.

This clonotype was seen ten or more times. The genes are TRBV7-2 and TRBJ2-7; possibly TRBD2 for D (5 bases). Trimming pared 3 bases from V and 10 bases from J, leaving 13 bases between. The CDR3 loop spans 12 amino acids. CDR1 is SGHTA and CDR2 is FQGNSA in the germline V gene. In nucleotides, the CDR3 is TGTGCCAGCAGCTTGTCTCGGGAAGCTCAGTACTTC. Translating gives CASSLSREAQYF.

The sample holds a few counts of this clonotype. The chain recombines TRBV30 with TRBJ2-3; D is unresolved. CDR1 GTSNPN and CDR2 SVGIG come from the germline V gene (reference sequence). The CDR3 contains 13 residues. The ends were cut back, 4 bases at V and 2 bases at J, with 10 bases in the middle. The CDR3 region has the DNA TGTGCCTGGACCGAGAAGAACACAGATACGCAGTATTTT. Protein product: CAWTEKNTDTQYF.